Below are 17 T cell receptor beta chains sequenced from a single sample in a study of identical twins. Using its own MiXCR run on the 5' RACE reads, TCRdb lists one record per CDR3 protein. This table has roughly 720,000 distinct CDR3 sequences, 15% to 20% appearing once. The same data also went into a second study, on T cells expressing NK-cell markers.

The sequenced sample was PBMCs. The origin of the receptors is a woman younger than 35 in good health.

Remarks on this clonotype: The junction departs from germline at one end; a sequencing error may be responsible. The chain recombines TRBV5-1 with TRBJ2-3; D not certain. The germline CDR1 and CDR2 sequences are SGHRS and YFSETQ. CDR3 length equals 15 residues. DNA of the CDR3: TGTGCCAGCAGCTTAGGCGGCAGAGACACAGATACGCAGTATTTT. Translation: CASSLGGRDTDTQYF.

V is TRBV28 and J is TRBJ1-2; 7 bases are shared with TRBD1. CDR3 length: 17 amino acids. CDR1 and CDR2 from the germline V gene are MDHEN and SYDVKM. V dropped 10 bases and J dropped 3; count of bases not matched to a gene: 20. CDR3 protein: CATSSPLQTGKDYGYTF. The CDR3 region has the DNA TGTGCCACCAGCAGCCCCCTCCAGACAGGGAAGGACTATGGCTACACCTTC.

V usage is TRBV7-6 and J usage is TRBJ2-7, with a possible D match to TRBD1 (5 bases). The CDR3 runs to 15 residues. Between the trimmed V and J ends, which lost 5 bases and 4 bases, there was a span of 18 bases. CDR1 is SGHVS and CDR2 is FNYEAQ in the germline V gene. CDR3: CASSPEDGRVYEQYF. The DNA of the CDR3 is TGTGCCAGCAGCCCCGAGGACGGCAGGGTATACGAGCAGTACTTC.

This clonotype was detected only a few times. This rearrangement joins TRBV5-1 to TRBJ2-7, with 13 bases fitting TRBD2. After removal of 0 bases from V and 5 bases from J, the junction contained 8 bases not matched to a gene. The CDR3 loop spans 17 amino acids. Germline V gene data show CDR1 as SGHRS and CDR2 as YFSETQ. The CDR3: CASSLARTSGRANEQYF. Written as DNA, the CDR3 is TGCGCCAGCAGCTTGGCTAGAACTAGCGGGAGGGCCAACGAGCAGTACTTC.

This clonotype occurred many times. The rearrangement uses TRBV30 and TRBJ2-7; tentatively, D is TRBD1 (5 bases). The CDR3 runs 12 residues. Trimming took 0 bases from V and 6 from J, leaving 9 bases between them. Germline CDR1 reads GTSNPN; CDR2 reads SVGIG (reference sequence). CDR3 nucleotide sequence: TGTGCCTGGAGTGTACCAGGGCGCGAGCAGTACTTC. It yields the protein CAWSVPGREQYF.

The chain has TRBV12-3 or TRBV12-4 and TRBJ2-7, with TRBD1 identical over 9 bases. With 2 bases clipped from V and 5 bases from J, the junction kept 4 bases outside the gene matches. CDR3 size: 14 residues. The CDR3 sequence is CASSLTGGRDEQYF. CDR3 in DNA: TGTGCCAGCAGTTTAACAGGGGGCAGGGACGAGCAGTACTTC.

The V and J genes are TRBV20-1 and TRBJ2-1; TRBD2 aligns across 8 bases. The CDR3 contains 14 residues. Per germline, CDR1 DFQATT and CDR2 SNEGSKA (reference sequence). With 1 base clipped from V and 7 bases from J, the junction kept 6 bases outside the gene matches. This CDR3 is CSARVGSGKNEQFF. The CDR3 DNA follows: TGCAGTGCTAGAGTCGGTAGCGGGAAAAATGAGCAGTTCTTC.

The chain employs TRBV11-2 and TRBJ1-1, with D unclear. From germline, CDR1 is SGHAT and CDR2 FQNNGV. This CDR3 comprises 13 residues. The germline V and J ends were trimmed by 6 bases and 3 bases, with 11 bases remaining between them. The CDR3 protein is CASRWTGDTEAFF. For the CDR3, the DNA is TGTGCCAGCAGGTGGACTGGGGACACTGAAGCTTTCTTT.

J is TRBJ2-7 and V is TRBV7-2; TRBD1 matches at 8 bases. The junction had 12 bases not matched to a gene; V was cut back by 5 bases and J by 9 bases. Germline lookup yields CDR1 SGHTA and CDR2 FQGNSA. CDR3 length: 14 residues. The CDR3 coding sequence is TGTGCCAGCAGCGAAAGGACAGGGCCGACGGGGCAGTACTTC. It is translated as CASSERTGPTGQYF.

The J gene is TRBJ2-3, the V gene TRBV7-2; unclear D gene. Trimming cost V 5 bases and J 6 bases, with 18 bases left between them. This CDR3 comprises 15 residues. CDR1 and CDR2 from the germline V gene are SGHTA and FQGNSA. The CDR3 loop is CASSPFTPFSDTQYF. The CDR3 nucleotides are TGTGCCAGCAGCCCCTTCACCCCTTTTAGTGATACGCAGTATTTT.

Of note for this clonotype: Given a much more abundant clone one base away, this may be a read error. V gene TRBV7-2 combines with J gene TRBJ2-7; D not certain. The CDR3 runs 12 residues. Germline CDR1 SGHTA, CDR2 FQGNSA. CDR3 loop: CASRLVDYEQYF. The CDR3 coding sequence is TGTGCCAGCCGCTTAGTTGACTACGAGCAGTACTTC.

This clonotype was seen ten or more times. This rearrangement joins TRBV7-2 to TRBJ2-7; D gene ambiguous. The CDR3 runs 11 residues. CDR1 and CDR2 from the germline V gene are SGHTA and FQGNSA. V was pared by 5 bases and J by 3 bases, with 5 bases between. CDR3 DNA: TGTGCCAGCAGCCCCTTCTACGAGCAGTACTTC. Protein: CASSPFYEQYF.

The V gene is TRBV5-1, the J gene TRBJ2-1; 13 bases are a match to TRBD2. Germline V gives CDR1 SGHRS, CDR2 YFSETQ. V shed 0 bases and J 4 bases; nucleotides not matched to a gene: 4. The CDR3 is 17 amino acids. This CDR3 reads CASSLEPGLAGYNEQFF. CDR3 nucleotide sequence: TGCGCCAGCAGCTTGGAGCCGGGACTAGCGGGGTACAATGAGCAGTTCTTC.

This clonotype was detected only a few times. The chain has TRBV3-1 and TRBJ2-3, with TRBD2 matching over 9 bases. Germline CDR1 is LGHDT and CDR2 is YNNKEL (reference sequence). The length of the CDR3 is 17 residues. V trimming: 4 bases; J trimming: 3 bases; junction bases outside the gene matches: 11. Here the CDR3 DNA reads TGTGCCAGCAGCCCCCTCGCGGGAGGGCCGAGGACAGATACGCAGTATTTT. It yields the protein CASSPLAGGPRTDTQYF.

This sequence joins TRBV6-1 and TRBJ2-5; 10 nucleotides align to TRBD2. Looked up from germline, CDR1 is MNHNS and CDR2 is SASEGT. The CDR3 sequence is 13 residues long. The junction had 3 bases not matched to a gene; V was cut back by 9 bases and J by 2 bases. CDR3 sequence: CARLAGCQETQYF. CDR3 nucleotide sequence: TGTGCCAGACTAGCGGGGTGTCAAGAGACCCAGTACTTC.

This clonotype was counted a few times. The genes are TRBV15 and TRBJ2-3; TRBD2 agrees at 9 bases. CDR3 size: 16 residues. Germline CDR1 and CDR2: LNHNV and YYDKDF (reference sequence). Losses at the gene ends were 0 bases for V and 5 bases for J; bases not matched to a gene: 6. The CDR3 here is CATSRDQVSGRDTQYF. The CDR3 DNA reads as TGTGCCACCAGCAGAGATCAAGTTAGCGGGAGAGATACGCAGTATTTT.

The chain carries TRBV5-1 and TRBJ2-7; 12 bases fit TRBD1. V lost 4 bases, J lost 6 bases, and 11 bases stayed unmatched. Germline V CDR1 and CDR2: SGHRS, YFSETQ. The CDR3 length is 16 residues. The CDR3 is CASSQGTGGRRIEQYF. The CDR3 DNA sequence: TGCGCCAGCAGCCAGGGGACAGGGGGCCGCCGGATCGAGCAGTACTTC.